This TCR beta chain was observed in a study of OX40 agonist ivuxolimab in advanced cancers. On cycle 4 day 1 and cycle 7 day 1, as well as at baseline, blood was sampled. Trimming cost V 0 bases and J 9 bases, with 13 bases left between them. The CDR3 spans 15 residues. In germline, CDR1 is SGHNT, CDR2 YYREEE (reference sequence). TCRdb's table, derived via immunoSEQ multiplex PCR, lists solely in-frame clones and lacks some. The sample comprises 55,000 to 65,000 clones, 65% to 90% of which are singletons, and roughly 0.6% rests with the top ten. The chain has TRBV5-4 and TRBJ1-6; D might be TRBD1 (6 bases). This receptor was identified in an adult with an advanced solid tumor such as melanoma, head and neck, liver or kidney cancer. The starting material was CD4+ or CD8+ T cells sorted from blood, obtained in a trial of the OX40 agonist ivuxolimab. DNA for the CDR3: TGTGCCAGCAGCTTGGAACAGGGAGGTGGTTCACCCCTCCACTTT. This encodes CASSLEQGGGSPLHF.